This T cell receptor beta chain originates from a study of blood T cell repertoires in COVID-19. For the study at large: Collection of acute and convalescent COVID-19 samples took place in the United States, Italy and Spain. Sources were T cells, B-cell-depleted T cells, or PBMCs; the material itself was cDNA or gDNA.

Original processing methods: Amplified reference gene primers provided the basis for estimating nucleated cell counts. TCRdb keeps only in-frame clones here, not all; method: immunoSEQ multiplex PCR. V and J calls and clone size are those listed in that table; D and trimming were worked out from the DNA. Here the sample spans 140,000 to 150,000 clones, roughly 79% being singletons. CDR3 size: 15 residues. Germline CDR1 and CDR2: LGHDT and YNNKEL (reference sequence). The junction had 9 bases not matched to a gene; V was cut back by 6 bases and J by 10 bases. The TCR originated in a woman between 55 and 75 years old with acute or convalescent COVID-19. The rearrangement links TRBV3-1 (or the pseudogene TRBV3-2) to TRBJ1-6; 10 positions agree with TRBD1. The material sequenced was peripheral blood. The CDR3 protein is CASSPSGQGKSPLHF. CDR3 DNA: TGTGCCAGCAGTCCTTCGGGACAGGGGAAATCACCCCTCCACTTT.